This TCR beta chain stems from a study of T cell responses to AZD1222 COVID-19 vaccine (dated by TCRdb to about 2021). Background on the whole study: AZD1222 recipients whose second dose came at about 4 weeks and those whose second dose came at about 12 weeks were combined into one group, since spike-specific TCR depth and breadth did not differ between the two schedules. TCR sequencing was performed for 230 to 250 trial participants, of whom roughly 200 were given two doses of AZD1222 and 26 were given two doses of MenACWY control vaccine. Trial participants were enrolled into age subgroups of 18-55, 56-69 and 70-plus years, which contained 148, 28 and 57 TCR-sequenced participants, respectively.

This clone was recorded a few times. Its specific antigen is unknown. Qualities for individual bases were not recorded, and no much larger clone is one base off. The sample's time point label is to be understood as: baseline before first vaccination. The vaccinee samples were drawn from two UK trials, COV001 and COV002, one of which was a single-blind randomized controlled phase 2/3 trial testing AZD1222 (ChAdOx1 nCoV-19) in healthy adults. For TCRbeta chain sequencing, PBMC samples were collected from trial participants at day 0 and at day 28 after the second dose. Study-wide conclusions, independent of this receptor: Reportedly, almost half of the unique spike-specific TCRs recognized epitopes lying outside the regions that are mutated in the B.1.351 and B.1.1.7 variants. After two AZD1222 doses, both the breadth and the depth of spike-specific TCRs were significantly higher than at day 0 and than in MenACWY recipients. CD4 TCRs associated with the vaccine covered the entire spike protein, and the dominant responses were in regions 160-218 and 743-854. No day 14 peak-response samples were available, so repertoires were characterized only after the peak T cell response. Most participants were white British and females outnumbered males, and the authors suggested that clonal diversity may have been underestimated. The 56-69-year group was small, and its depth increase did not reach significance, likely because of low power. Only a handful of AZD1222 recipients were SARS-CoV-2 seropositive at baseline, limiting conclusions about previously exposed vaccinees.

Relative to germline, V is 3 bases shorter and J is 14 bases shorter, with 16 bases between their ends. Reading from cysteine to phenylalanine, the CDR3 counts 13 amino acids. The DNA shown is the 39-base CDR3, in frame from base 1. The germline V gene gives CDR1 as SGHTA and CDR2 as FQGNSA. The CDR3 regions of human TCRbeta chains were subjected to immunosequencing. Per the source publication's procedure: TCRs in the repertoires were matched against a reference library of SARS-CoV-2-specific TCRs that had been generated with the MIRA antigen-specificity platform. Breadth was defined as the fraction of unique TCRs that were SARS-CoV-2-associated. Depth was defined as the fraction of total T cells that were SARS-CoV-2-associated. Using the MIRA data, every spike-specific TCR was mapped to the spike region that the TCR reacted to and assigned to either a CD4 or a CD8 class. Log10-transformed breadth and depth values were compared by one-way ANOVA with Sidak's multiple comparisons tests. Entries here come from immuneACCESS through TCRdb and include only in-frame sequences with V and J called. Some clones fail to appear in such tables; in the studies checked, an unresolved V gene covers under half of the shortfall, and the cause of the remainder is unknown. V, J and clone size were drawn from that table, and D and trimming were deduced from the DNA. The sample profile shows roughly 120,000 clones; about 87% of them were found once. Together, the top ten hold 1.5% to 2% of the sample.

The specimen comprised peripheral blood, sampled on day 0 of AZD1222 vaccination. The sequence is built from TRBV7-2 and TRBJ1-4; the D region possibly corresponds to TRBD1 (5 bases align). The clonotype originates from an adult in good health. The sequenced DNA: TGTGCCAGCAGCTTCCTAGGTCTCGCAGGGCTGTTTTTT. Its product reads: CASSFLGLAGLFF.